A selection of T cell receptor beta chains follows, all from one sample in a study of shared clonotypes between healthy human individuals. Generated by immunoSEQ multiplex PCR, the TCRdb table keeps only in-frame clones and is missing some. The sample holds hundreds of thousands of clones, 55% to 85% seen once. Sequenced: memory CD4+ T cells sorted from blood. These receptors all come from a woman in her twenties or thirties in good health. Both conserved end residues are part of each CDR3.

j_call v_call cdr3_length cdr3_aa
TRBJ2-2 TRBV11-2 12 CASRPPVGELFF
TRBJ2-1 TRBV5-1 14 CASSSEDSYNEQFF
TRBJ2-7 TRBV2 11 CASRYSYEQYF
TRBJ2-1 TRBV7-2 18 CASSLHSLGGRASHEQFF
TRBJ2-3 TRBV5-5 13 CASRGTGTDTQYF
TRBJ2-1 TRBV14 16 CASSQDGGSSYNEQFF
TRBJ2-3 TRBV18 15 CASTTGGAGTDTQYF
TRBJ2-3 TRBV7-8 15 CASSPRDTSTDTQYF
TRBJ2-1 TRBV2 13 CASSEDSYNEQFF
TRBJ2-7 TRBV28 14 CASSDWVLSYEQYF
TRBJ2-7 TRBV5-4 13 CASRDAGTYEQYF
TRBJ1-1 TRBV14 17 CASSRLFGRETNTEAFF
TRBJ1-5 TRBV7-3 13 CASSSDRNQPQHF
TRBJ2-7 TRBV2 13 CASSRGVFGEQYF
TRBJ1-2 TRBV21-1 14 CASSHPGQDYGYTF
TRBJ1-2 TRBV27 15 CASSLYDRGPIGYTF
TRBJ2-1 TRBV11-2 16 CASSLGGLAVYNEQFF
TRBJ1-1 TRBV6-4 13 CASSDKETTEAFF
TRBJ2-7 TRBV14 12 CASSQRVDEQYF
TRBJ2-1 TRBV4-1 15 CASSQEQSSYNEQFF
TRBJ2-7 TRBV2 14 CASSEFRLYYEQYF
TRBJ2-7 TRBV11-2 12 CASSSEDRKQYF
TRBJ1-1 TRBV11-2 14 CASSMFLGGAEAFF
TRBJ2-7 TRBV30 13 CAWWRDLPYEQYF
TRBJ2-1 TRBV7-2 15 CASSLNSGSYNEQFF
TRBJ2-2 TRBV7-9 14 CASSLAANTGELFF
TRBJ1-3 TRBV29-1 13 CSVGSGVGNTIYF
TRBJ2-7 TRBV4-2 13 CASSQDRNYEQYF
TRBJ2-5 TRBV4-1 13 CASSQKNQETQYF